These 16 T cell receptor beta chains came from one sample sequenced in a study of CD8 T cells in Susac syndrome. The authors reverse transcribed roughly 0.5 to 1 ug RNA with random hexamers. From the immunoSEQ multiplex PCR reads, TCRdb called clonotypes with MiXCR, one entry per CDR3 protein. There are some 90,000 distinct CDR3 sequences in the sample; about 93% occur only once, and around 0.3% lies in the top ten. Sequences were obtained from CD8+ T cells from PBMCs. Every receptor here comes from a human donor in good health.

The rearrangement uses TRBV7-3 and TRBJ2-7; 7 positions agree with TRBD2. The CDR3 is 14 residues long. Germline V gene lookup returns CDR1 SGHTA and CDR2 FQGTGA. The junction had 3 bases not matched to a gene; V was cut back by 1 base and J by 3 bases. CDR3 in DNA: TGTGCCAGCAGCTTAAGCGGGGGAAGCTACGAGCAGTACTTC. This sequence encodes CASSLSGGSYEQYF. The whole variable domain, filled in from reference TRBV7-3 and TRBJ2-7, reads GAGVSQTPSNKVTEKGKYVELRCDPISGHTALYWYRQSLGQGPEFLIYFQGTGAADDSGLPNDRFFAVRPEGSVSTLKIQRTERGDSAVYLCASSLSGGSYEQYFGPGTRLTVT.

The chain links TRBV3-1 to TRBJ2-1, with 10 positions matching TRBD2. This CDR3 is 16 amino acids long. CDR1 and CDR2 (germline): LGHDT, YNNKEL (reference sequence). J was trimmed by 7 bases and V by 0 bases; bases with no gene match: 6. The CDR3 reads CASSQDFQRGGNEQFF. Here the CDR3 DNA reads TGTGCCAGCAGCCAAGATTTCCAGCGGGGGGGAAATGAGCAGTTCTTC.

J is TRBJ1-5 and V is TRBV15; TRBD1 aligns across 10 bases. The germline CDR1 and CDR2 sequences are LNHNV and YYDKDF (reference sequence). V gave up 1 base and J gave up 2 bases; unmatched junction bases: 2. The CDR3 is made up of 16 amino acids. The CDR3 protein is CATSRVTGGGNQPQHF. In DNA, the CDR3 is TGTGCCACCAGCAGAGTGACAGGGGGCGGCAATCAGCCCCAGCATTTT.

The chain is built from TRBV4-2 and TRBJ2-7; TRBD2 agrees at 9 bases. Germline trimming cut 0 bases from V and 1 base from J; bases unmatched to any gene: 10. The CDR3 covers 18 residues. Germline V CDR1 and CDR2: LGHNA, YNFKEQ. The CDR3, as DNA: TGTGCCAGCAGCCAAGATGATATCCTAGCGGGGTTGTCCTACGAGCAGTACTTC. Translated, it gives CASSQDDILAGLSYEQYF.

This sequence joins TRBV30 and TRBJ2-1; D perhaps matches TRBD1 (6 bases). Germline V gene data show CDR1 as GTSNPN and CDR2 as SVGIG (reference sequence). The ends were cut back, 3 bases at V and 15 bases at J, with 18 bases in the middle. CDR3 size: 12 residues. The CDR3 bases are TGTGCCTGGAGCGAAGGGGGAAGGAGCTGGTTCTTC. Amino acids: CAWSEGGRSWFF.

V is TRBV6-5 and J is TRBJ2-7; D is perhaps TRBD1 (6 bases). V dropped 2 bases and J dropped 2 bases, with 10 bases sitting between them. This CDR3 spans 14 amino acids. Per germline, CDR1 MNHEY and CDR2 SVGAGI. CDR3 region: CASSYQGNTYEQYF. CDR3 nucleotide sequence: TGTGCCAGCAGTTACCAGGGGAATACCTACGAGCAGTACTTC.

The CDR3 loop is CSARPVQGVGYGYTF. The CDR3 DNA sequence: TGCAGTGCTAGGCCCGTACAGGGGGTTGGCTATGGCTACACCTTC. The V call is TRBV20-1, the J call TRBJ1-2; 8 positions agree with TRBD1. The length of the CDR3 is 15 residues. V lost 3 bases to trimming and J lost 4 bases; unmatched junction nucleotides: 10. Germline V CDR1 and CDR2: DFQATT, SNEGSKA (reference sequence).

This clonotype was counted a single time. This sequence joins TRBV7-8 and TRBJ1-5; D is unresolved. V lost 4 bases, J lost 4 bases, and 14 bases lay in between. The germline V gene encodes CDR1 SGHVS and CDR2 FQNEAQ. The CDR3 runs to 15 residues. This CDR3 reads CASSWLRRDNQPQHF. CDR3 nucleotides: TGTGCCAGCAGCTGGTTGAGGAGAGATAATCAGCCCCAGCATTTT.

The chain recombines TRBV3-1 with TRBJ1-6; D is possibly TRBD1 (6 bases). The germline V gene has CDR1 LGHDT and CDR2 YNNKEL (reference sequence). With 4 bases removed from V and 0 bases from J, the gap between germline ends came to 16 bases. This CDR3 spans 18 amino acids. DNA of the CDR3: TGTGCCAGCAGCCGGCAGGATGGGGGCAGCTCCTATAATTCACCCCTCCACTTT. Protein sequence: CASSRQDGGSSYNSPLHF.

The chain recombines TRBV19 with TRBJ2-2; no clear D gene. This CDR3 is 13 amino acids long. CDR1 is LNHDA and CDR2 is SQIVND in the germline V gene (reference sequence). V lost 0 bases and J 6 bases, leaving 5 bases between the germline ends. CDR3 in amino acids: CASSIDFSGELFF. The CDR3 bases are TGTGCCAGTAGTATAGACTTCTCCGGGGAGCTGTTTTTT.

CDR3 protein: CASSPTGRNDYEQFF. The CDR3 DNA reads TGTGCCAGCAGCCCGACAGGGCGGAATGATTATGAGCAGTTCTTC. The rearrangement links TRBV7-3 to TRBJ2-1; 7 nucleotides align to TRBD1. The CDR3 spans 15 residues. The V and J ends lost 5 bases and 8 bases, in that order; junction bases with no gene match: 12. Germline CDR1 reads SGHTA; CDR2 reads FQGTGA. Looking up the rest from reference TRBV7-3 and TRBJ2-1 gives the full variable domain: GAGVSQTPSNKVTEKGKYVELRCDPISGHTALYWYRQSLGQGPEFLIYFQGTGAADDSGLPNDRFFAVRPEGSVSTLKIQRTERGDSAVYLCASSPTGRNDYEQFFGPGTRLTVL.

This clonotype occurred a few times. The germline gene is not matched at one end of the junction; a read error may be the cause. This rearrangement joins TRBV5-4 to TRBJ2-2; D might be TRBD1 (6 bases). The CDR3 spans 14 residues. CDR1 is SGHNT, CDR2 YYREEE, per germline (reference sequence). The CDR3 region is CASSPGVATGELFF. The CDR3 DNA sequence: TGTGCCAGCAGCCCAGGGGTGGCGACCGGGGAGCTTTTTTTT. The full variable domain, rest sourced from reference TRBV5-4 and TRBJ2-2, is ETGVTQSPTHLIKTRGQQVTLRCSSQSGHNTVSWYQQALGQGPQFIFQYYREEENGRGNFPPRFSGLQFPNYSSELNVNALELDDSALYLCASSPGVATGELFFGEGSRLTVL.

This chain links TRBV5-4 with TRBJ1-6; 7 bases are a match to TRBD1. Germline values: CDR1 SGHNT, CDR2 YYREEE (reference sequence). This CDR3 has 14 residues. V lost 2 bases to trimming and J lost 5 bases; unmatched junction nucleotides: 1. The CDR3 bases are TGTGCCAGCAGCTTTCAGGGGGATAATTCACCCCTCCACTTT. It translates to CASSFQGDNSPLHF.

The chain carries TRBV10-2 and TRBJ2-1; D uncertain. From germline, CDR1 is WSHSY and CDR2 SAAADI. The CDR3 contains 12 residues. Trimming pared 2 bases from V and 7 bases from J, leaving 6 bases between. CDR3 region: CASSENGNEQFF. The CDR3 coding sequence is TGCGCCAGCAGTGAGAACGGGAATGAGCAGTTCTTC.

The rearrangement uses TRBV9 and TRBJ1-1; no firm D call. V was shortened by 0 bases and J by 4 bases, with 7 bases between the two germline ends. CDR1 and CDR2 (germline): SGDLS, YYNGEE. This CDR3 region has 13 residues. The CDR3: CASSVASSTEAFF. Written as DNA, the CDR3 is TGTGCCAGCAGCGTAGCCAGTTCCACTGAAGCTTTCTTT.

The V call is TRBV29-1, the J call TRBJ1-1, with D unresolved. CDR3 length equals 12 residues. V was pared by 4 bases and J by 1 base, with 7 bases between. Germline-derived CDR1 and CDR2 are SQVTM and ANQGSEA. The CDR3 DNA reads TGCAGCGTTGTGGGTTCGAACACTGAAGCTTTCTTT. Protein product: CSVVGSNTEAFF.